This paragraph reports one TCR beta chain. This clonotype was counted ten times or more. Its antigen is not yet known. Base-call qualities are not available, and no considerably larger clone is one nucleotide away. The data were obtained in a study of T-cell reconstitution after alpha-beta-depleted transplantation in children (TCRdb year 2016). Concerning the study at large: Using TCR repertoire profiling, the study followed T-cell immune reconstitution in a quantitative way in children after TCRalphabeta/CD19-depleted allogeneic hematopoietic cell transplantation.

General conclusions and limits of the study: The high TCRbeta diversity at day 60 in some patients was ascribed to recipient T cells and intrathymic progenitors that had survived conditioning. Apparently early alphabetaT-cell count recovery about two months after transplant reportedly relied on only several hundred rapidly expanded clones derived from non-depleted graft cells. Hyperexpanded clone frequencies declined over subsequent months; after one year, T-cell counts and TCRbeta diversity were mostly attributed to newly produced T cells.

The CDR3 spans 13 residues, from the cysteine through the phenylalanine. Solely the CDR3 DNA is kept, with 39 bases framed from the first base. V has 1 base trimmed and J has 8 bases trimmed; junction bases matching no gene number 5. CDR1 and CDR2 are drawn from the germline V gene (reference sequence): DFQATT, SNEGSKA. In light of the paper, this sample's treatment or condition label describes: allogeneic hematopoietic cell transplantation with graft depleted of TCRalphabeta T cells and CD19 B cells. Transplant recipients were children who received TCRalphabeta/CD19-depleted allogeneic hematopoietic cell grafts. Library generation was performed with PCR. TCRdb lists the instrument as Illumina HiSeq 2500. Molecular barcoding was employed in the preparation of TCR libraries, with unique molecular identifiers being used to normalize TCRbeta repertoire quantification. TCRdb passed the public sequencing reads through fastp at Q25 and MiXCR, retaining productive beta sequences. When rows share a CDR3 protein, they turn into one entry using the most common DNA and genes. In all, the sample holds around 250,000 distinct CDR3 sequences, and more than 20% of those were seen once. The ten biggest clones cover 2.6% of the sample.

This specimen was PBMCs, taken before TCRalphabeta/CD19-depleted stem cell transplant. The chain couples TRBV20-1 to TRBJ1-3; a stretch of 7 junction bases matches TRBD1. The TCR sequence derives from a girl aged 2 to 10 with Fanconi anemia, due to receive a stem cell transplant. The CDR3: CSARGQGRDTIYF. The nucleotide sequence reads TGCAGTGCTAGAGGACAGGGTAGAGACACCATATATTTT.